The 14 T cell receptor beta chains below all came from one sample that was sequenced in a study of radiotherapy plus CTLA-4 blockade in lung cancer. TCRdb's table, derived via immunoSEQ multiplex PCR, lists solely in-frame clones and lacks some. This sample has approximately 53,000 clones, with approximately 85% found just once. The sample consisted of peripheral blood, taken from a patient treated with radiotherapy plus ipilimumab. These receptors all stem from a human donor with non-small cell lung cancer whose response to radiotherapy plus ipilimumab could not be evaluated.

The rearrangement links TRBV15 to TRBJ1-1; TRBD1 might be the D (5 bases). This CDR3 comprises 14 residues. Germline V gives CDR1 LNHNV, CDR2 YYDKDF (reference sequence). Trimming took 5 bases from V and 0 from J, leaving 10 bases between them. The CDR3 DNA is TGTGCCACCAGCGGCCCAGGGATGAACACTGAAGCTTTCTTT. Translation: CATSGPGMNTEAFF. The full variable domain, completed using reference TRBV15 and TRBJ1-1, is DAMVIQNPRYQVTQFGKPVTLSCSQTLNHNVMYWYQQKSSQAPKLLFHYYDKDFNNEADTPDNFQSRRPNTSFCFLDIRSPGLGDTAMYLCATSGPGMNTEAFFGQGTRLTVV.

The chain links TRBV20-1 to TRBJ1-2; perhaps TRBD1 as D (6 bases). Trimming shortened V by 5 bases and J by 4 bases, and 8 bases separated the two germline ends. This CDR3 has 11 residues. The germline gives CDR1 DFQATT, CDR2 SNEGSKA (reference sequence). CDR3 DNA sequence: TGCAGTGCTTTGGACAGCTATGGCTACACCTTC. Protein product: CSALDSYGYTF.

Of note for this clone: One end of the junction fails to match germline, which may point to a read error. This chain uses TRBV11-2 with TRBJ2-6, with 10 bases lining up with TRBD1. Germline V gene sequence: CDR1 SGHAT, CDR2 FQNNGV. The CDR3 is made up of 18 amino acids. Here the CDR3 DNA reads TGTGCCAGCAGCCTAGACAGGGGGCTCTGGGCCGGGGCCAACGTCCTGACTTTC. Amino acids: CASSLDRGLWAGANVLTF.

The chain combines TRBV6-5 with TRBJ2-7; a weak D match, TRBD1 (5 bases). V gave up 6 bases and J gave up 2 bases, with 17 bases separating them. CDR1 and CDR2 from the germline V gene are MNHEY and SVGAGI. This CDR3 spans 15 amino acids. The CDR3 DNA sequence: TGTGCCAGCAGGGAGATCCAGCAGGGTACCTACGAGCAGTACTTC. It specifies CASREIQQGTYEQYF.

The rearrangement uses TRBV27 and TRBJ1-1, with unresolved D. The CDR3 length is 12 residues. Trimming cost V 6 bases and J 8 bases, with 13 bases left between them. Germline assignment: CDR1 MNHEY and CDR2 SMNVEV (reference sequence). This CDR3 reads CASRTGVAEAFF. CDR3 in DNA: TGTGCCAGCAGAACGGGAGTCGCGGAAGCTTTCTTT.

The chain carries TRBV2 and TRBJ1-4; possible D gene TRBD1, 6 bases. Per germline, CDR1 SNHLY and CDR2 FYNNEI. This CDR3 has 14 residues. Trimming removed 3 bases at V and 8 bases at J, with 13 bases between. The CDR3: CASSDRRGREKLFF. CDR3 nucleotides: TGTGCCAGCAGTGATCGCAGGGGCAGGGAAAAACTGTTTTTT.

DNA for the CDR3: TGTGCCAGCAGTTCTTTCCGGGAGAGCACAGATACGCAGTATTTT. Protein product: CASSSFRESTDTQYF. The rearrangement uses TRBV28 and TRBJ2-3; D is perhaps TRBD2 (6 bases). The V end lost 4 bases, the J end lost 0 bases, and 11 bases lay between the germline ends. In germline, CDR1 is MDHEN, CDR2 SYDVKM. CDR3 size: 15 residues.

The genes are TRBV5-1 and TRBJ2-7; possibly TRBD1 for D (5 bases). CDR1 is SGHRS and CDR2 is YFSETQ in the germline V gene. The CDR3 totals 13 residues. V was clipped by 3 bases and J by 0 bases, with 7 bases between them. CDR3 residues: CASSSDTSYEQYF. CDR3 coding DNA: TGCGCCAGCAGCTCGGACACCTCCTACGAGCAGTACTTC.

The chain has TRBV19 and TRBJ2-3; 10 nucleotides line up with TRBD2. Germline CDR1 and CDR2: LNHDA and SQIVND (reference sequence). The CDR3 length is 17 residues. V lost 1 base to trimming and J lost 1 base; unmatched junction nucleotides: 5. In DNA form, the CDR3 reads TGTGCCAGTAGTATAGGTGGGACTAGCGATCGCACAGATACGCAGTATTTT. Its translation is CASSIGGTSDRTDTQYF.

The chain carries TRBV5-4 and TRBJ2-1, with a weak D call TRBD2 (5 bases). V lost 4 bases, J lost 9 bases, and 14 bases lay in between. The CDR3 length is 13 residues. CDR1 SGHNT and CDR2 YYREEE come from the germline V gene (reference sequence). The DNA of the CDR3 is TGTGCCAGCAGCCCAACTCTAGCAAGTGAGCAGTTCTTC. Translated, it gives CASSPTLASEQFF.

The chain employs TRBV19 and TRBJ1-2, with D hard to call. Per germline, CDR1 LNHDA and CDR2 SQIVND (reference sequence). Trimming pared 3 bases from V and 2 bases from J, leaving 7 bases between. The CDR3 has 13 amino acids. The DNA of the CDR3 is TGTGCCAGTAGTATGACATCCAACTATGGCTACACCTTC. Encoded protein: CASSMTSNYGYTF.

J is TRBJ2-7 and V is TRBV18; 7 bases line up with TRBD2. Germline values: CDR1 KGHSH, CDR2 LQKENI. There are 16 residues in the CDR3. V was clipped by 2 bases and J by 5 bases; unmatched bases: 12. The CDR3 nucleotides read TGTGCCAGCTCACCAGGCAAGGCGCGGGAGAGGCACGAGCAGTACTTC. Protein: CASSPGKARERHEQYF.

The chain joins TRBV19 to TRBJ2-1; 8 nucleotides align to TRBD2. Germline V lookup: CDR1 LNHDA, CDR2 SQIVND (reference sequence). With V trimmed by 11 bases and J by 8 bases, 11 bases remained unmatched. CDR3 size: 13 residues. CDR3 DNA sequence: TGTGCCTCGACTAGCGCCTCGCGAGATGAGCAGTTCTTC. Translating gives CASTSASRDEQFF.

The V gene is TRBV4-1, the J gene TRBJ2-1; TRBD1 matches at 8 bases. In germline, CDR1 is MGHRA, CDR2 YSYEKL. Trimming at V came to 4 bases and at J to 5 bases, leaving 16 bases not matched to a gene. This CDR3 comprises 18 residues. Here the CDR3 DNA reads TGCGCCAGCAGCCTGGACAGGGACACCCCTGGTATTGACAATGAGCAGTTCTTC. It is translated as CASSLDRDTPGIDNEQFF.